Each of the 5 T cell receptor beta chains below was sequenced from the same sample in a study of beta chain features in type 1 diabetes. The sequenced template was cDNA made from the entire isolated RNA. The table came from immunoSEQ multiplex PCR; TCRdb's copy has only in-frame clones and leaves some out. This sample carries over 500,000 clones, roughly 16% of them seen once, and the ten largest clones take approximately 0.087%. The material sequenced was naive CD4+ T cells from blood. The receptors were gathered from a man aged 18 to 30 in good health.

The V call is TRBV5-4, the J call TRBJ2-3; D not resolved. Germline values: CDR1 SGHNT, CDR2 YYREEE (reference sequence). Trimming left V 0 bases short and J 11 bases short, with 10 bases between. This CDR3 spans 12 amino acids. The CDR3 spells CASSLDSLGQYF. The CDR3 coding sequence is TGTGCCAGCAGCTTGGACTCCCTGGGGCAGTATTTT.

The chain is built from TRBV5-4 and TRBJ2-5; D is perhaps TRBD2 (7 bases). CDR1 is SGHNT and CDR2 is YYREEE in the germline V gene (reference sequence). The CDR3 extends over 15 amino acids. The V end lost 4 bases, the J end lost 5 bases, and 18 bases lay between the germline ends. CDR3 sequence: CASSPLGGLKETQYF. CDR3 nucleotide sequence: TGTGCCAGCAGCCCCCTCGGGGGGCTTAAGGAGACCCAGTACTTC. Supplemented by reference TRBV5-4 and TRBJ2-5, the full variable domain reads ETGVTQSPTHLIKTRGQQVTLRCSSQSGHNTVSWYQQALGQGPQFIFQYYREEENGRGNFPPRFSGLQFPNYSSELNVNALELDDSALYLCASSPLGGLKETQYFGPGTRLLVL.

This clone was found once. The rearrangement joins TRBV30 to TRBJ1-6, with 8 bases fitting TRBD1. Per germline, CDR1 GTSNPN and CDR2 SVGIG (reference sequence). This CDR3 is built from 13 residues. J was trimmed by 9 bases and V by 4 bases; bases with no gene match: 5. As DNA, the CDR3 is TGTGCCTGGATGGGACAGGCTGGTTCACCCCTCCACTTT. Protein: CAWMGQAGSPLHF.

The chain uses TRBV6-1 and TRBJ2-4, with D perhaps TRBD2 (6 bases). CDR3 length: 18 residues. CDR1 is MNHNS and CDR2 is SASEGT in the germline V gene. Trimming pared 2 bases from V and 0 bases from J, leaving 17 bases between. The CDR3 DNA follows: TGTGCCAGCAGTGAACGGTTGGGGGGAGCCCCAGCCAAAAACATTCAGTACTTC. As protein: CASSERLGGAPAKNIQYF.

Only a few counts were recorded for this clone. The chain has TRBV7-3 and TRBJ2-2; D gene ambiguous. Trimming took off 4 bases at V and 5 bases at J, with 8 bases between the two ends. The CDR3 sequence is 13 residues long. Germline V CDR1 and CDR2: SGHTA, FQGTGA. The CDR3 coding sequence is TGTGCCAGCAGCTCCGATCCAACCGGGGAGCTGTTTTTT. Residues: CASSSDPTGELFF.